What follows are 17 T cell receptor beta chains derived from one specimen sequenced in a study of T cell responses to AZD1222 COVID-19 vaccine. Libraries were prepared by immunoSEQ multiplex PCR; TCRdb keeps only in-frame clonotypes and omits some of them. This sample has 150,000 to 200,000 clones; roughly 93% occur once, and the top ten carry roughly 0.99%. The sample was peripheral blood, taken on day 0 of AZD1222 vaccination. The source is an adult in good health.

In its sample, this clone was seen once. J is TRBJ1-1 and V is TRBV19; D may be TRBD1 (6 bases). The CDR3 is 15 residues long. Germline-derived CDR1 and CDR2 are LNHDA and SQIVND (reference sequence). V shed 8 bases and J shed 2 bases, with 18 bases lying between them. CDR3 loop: CASLVRGAKNTEAFF. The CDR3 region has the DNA TGTGCCAGTTTGGTCCGGGGGGCTAAAAACACTGAAGCTTTCTTT.

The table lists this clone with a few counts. As DNA, the CDR3 is TGCAGTGCTAGTAATGCGGGAGCAGGAACACAGAATGAGCAGTTCTTC. Its protein product is CSASNAGAGTQNEQFF. The V gene is TRBV20-1, the J gene TRBJ2-1, with 7 bases matching TRBD2. CDR1 is DFQATT and CDR2 is SNEGSKA in the germline V gene (reference sequence). J gave up 7 bases and V 3 bases, and 15 bases lay outside the gene matches. The CDR3 totals 16 residues.

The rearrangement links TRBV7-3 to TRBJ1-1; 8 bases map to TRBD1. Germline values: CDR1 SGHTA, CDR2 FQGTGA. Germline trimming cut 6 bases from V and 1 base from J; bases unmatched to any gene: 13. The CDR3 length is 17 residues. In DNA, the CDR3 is TGTGCCAGCAGTCTAATGGGGCAGGGGGCAGGGAACACTGAAGCTTTCTTT. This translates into CASSLMGQGAGNTEAFF.

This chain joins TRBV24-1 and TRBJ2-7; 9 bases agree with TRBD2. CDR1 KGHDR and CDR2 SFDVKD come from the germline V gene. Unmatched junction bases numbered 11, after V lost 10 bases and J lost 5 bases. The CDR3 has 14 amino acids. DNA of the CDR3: TGTGCCACGGCGCCTAGCGGGAAAAGCAACGAGCAGTACTTC. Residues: CATAPSGKSNEQYF.

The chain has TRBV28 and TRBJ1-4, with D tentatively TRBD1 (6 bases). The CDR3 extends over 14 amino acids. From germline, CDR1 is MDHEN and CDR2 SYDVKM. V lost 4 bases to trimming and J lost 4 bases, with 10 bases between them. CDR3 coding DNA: TGTGCCAGCAGTTCCGGACAGTTTAATGAAAAACTGTTTTTT. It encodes CASSSGQFNEKLFF. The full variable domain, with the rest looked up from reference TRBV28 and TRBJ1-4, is DVKVTQSSRYLVKRTGEKVFLECVQDMDHENMFWYRQDPGLGLRLIYFSYDVKMKEKGDIPEGYSVSREKKERFSLILESASTNQTSMYLCASSSGQFNEKLFFGSGTQLSVL.

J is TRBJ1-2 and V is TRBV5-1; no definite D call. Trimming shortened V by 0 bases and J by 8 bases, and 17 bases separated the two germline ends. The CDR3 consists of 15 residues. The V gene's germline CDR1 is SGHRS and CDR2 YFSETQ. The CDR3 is CASSLETGRINGYTF. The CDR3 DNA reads TGCGCCAGCAGCTTGGAAACTGGGAGAATCAACGGCTACACCTTC.

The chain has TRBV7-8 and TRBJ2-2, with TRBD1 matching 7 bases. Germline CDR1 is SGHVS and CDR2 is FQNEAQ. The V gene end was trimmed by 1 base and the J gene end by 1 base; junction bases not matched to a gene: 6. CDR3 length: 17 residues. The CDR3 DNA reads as TGTGCCAGCAGCTTAGACAGGGGAGCCTTGAACACCGGGGAGCTGTTTTTT. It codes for CASSLDRGALNTGELFF.

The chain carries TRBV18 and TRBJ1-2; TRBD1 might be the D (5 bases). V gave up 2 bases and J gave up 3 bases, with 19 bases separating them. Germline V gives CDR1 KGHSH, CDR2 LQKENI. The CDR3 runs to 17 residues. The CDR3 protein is CASSPLGPPEVDYGYTF. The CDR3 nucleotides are TGTGCCAGCTCACCATTGGGACCCCCGGAGGTCGACTATGGCTACACCTTC.

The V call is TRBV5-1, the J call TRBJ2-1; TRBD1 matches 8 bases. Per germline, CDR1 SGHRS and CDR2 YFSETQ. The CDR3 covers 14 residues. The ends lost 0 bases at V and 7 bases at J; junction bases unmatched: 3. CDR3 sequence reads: CASSLGQGRNEQFF. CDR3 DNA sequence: TGCGCCAGCAGCTTGGGACAGGGGAGGAATGAGCAGTTCTTC.

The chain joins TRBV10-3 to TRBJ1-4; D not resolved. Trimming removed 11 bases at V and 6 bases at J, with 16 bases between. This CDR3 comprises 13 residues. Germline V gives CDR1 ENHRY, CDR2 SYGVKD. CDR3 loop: CAVSRQIDEKLFF. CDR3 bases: TGTGCCGTGTCAAGGCAGATCGATGAAAAACTGTTTTTT.

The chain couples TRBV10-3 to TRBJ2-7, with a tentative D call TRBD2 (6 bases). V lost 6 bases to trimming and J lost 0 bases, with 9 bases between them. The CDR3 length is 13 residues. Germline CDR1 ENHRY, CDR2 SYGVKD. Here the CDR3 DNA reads TGTGCCATCAGGGGGGGAAGCTCCTACGAGCAGTACTTC. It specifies CAIRGGSSYEQYF.

Here the CDR3 DNA reads TGTGCCACCGGGGGGCGCAATGAGCAGTTCTTC. It yields the protein CATGGRNEQFF. The chain has TRBV10-3 and TRBJ2-1, with D possibly TRBD2 on 7 matching bases. Looked up from germline, CDR1 is ENHRY and CDR2 is SYGVKD. The CDR3 loop spans 11 amino acids. V dropped 10 bases and J dropped 6 bases, with 10 bases sitting between them.

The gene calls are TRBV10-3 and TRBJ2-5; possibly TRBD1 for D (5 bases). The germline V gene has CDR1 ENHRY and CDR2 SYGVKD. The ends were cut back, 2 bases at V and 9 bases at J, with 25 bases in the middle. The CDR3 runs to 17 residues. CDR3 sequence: CAISEPQGSSRNLAQYF. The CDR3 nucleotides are TGTGCCATCAGTGAGCCGCAGGGATCGAGCAGGAACTTGGCCCAGTACTTC.

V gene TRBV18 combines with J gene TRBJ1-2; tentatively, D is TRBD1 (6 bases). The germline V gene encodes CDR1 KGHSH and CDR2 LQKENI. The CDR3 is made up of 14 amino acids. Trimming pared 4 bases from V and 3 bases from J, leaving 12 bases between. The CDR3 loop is CASSLTGTDYGYTF. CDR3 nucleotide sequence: TGTGCCAGCTCACTCACAGGGACCGACTATGGCTACACCTTC.

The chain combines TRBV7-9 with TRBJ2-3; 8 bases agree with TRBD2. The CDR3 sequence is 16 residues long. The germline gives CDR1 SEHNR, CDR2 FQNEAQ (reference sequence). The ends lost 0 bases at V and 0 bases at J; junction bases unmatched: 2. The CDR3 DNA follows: TGTGCCAGCAGCTTAGCGGTAGCGGGGAGCACAGATACGCAGTATTTT. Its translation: CASSLAVAGSTDTQYF. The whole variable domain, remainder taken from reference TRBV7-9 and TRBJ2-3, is DTGVSQNPRHKITKRGQNVTFRCDPISEHNRLYWYRQTLGQGPEFLTYFQNEAQLEKSRLLSDRFSAERPKGSFSTLEIQRTEQGDSAMYLCASSLAVAGSTDTQYFGPGTRLTVL.

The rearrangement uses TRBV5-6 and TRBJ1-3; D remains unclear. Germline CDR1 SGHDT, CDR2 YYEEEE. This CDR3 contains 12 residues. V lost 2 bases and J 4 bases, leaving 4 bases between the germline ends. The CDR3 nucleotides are TGTGCCAGCAGCTTAAGAGGAAACACCATATATTTT. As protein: CASSLRGNTIYF.

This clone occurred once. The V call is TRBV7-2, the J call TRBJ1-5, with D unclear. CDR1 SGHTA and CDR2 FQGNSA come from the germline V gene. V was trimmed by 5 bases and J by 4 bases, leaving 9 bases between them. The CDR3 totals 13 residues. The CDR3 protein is CASSQGRNQPQHF. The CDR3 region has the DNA TGTGCCAGCAGCCAAGGGAGAAATCAGCCCCAGCATTTT.